This note documents a single TCR beta chain sequence. The clone's antigen remains unknown. No much larger clone is present one base from it, and per-base qualities are unavailable. These data belong to a study of cytomegalovirus exposure and HLA in healthy donors (dated by TCRdb to 2016 to 2017). In terms of the full investigation: An earlier analysis of roughly 610 of the donors reported over 250 Gb of sequence data and 95 million to 140 million unique TCR beta sequences obtained from 180 million or so T cells. An early release covering 550 to 700 HLA-typed donors comprised approximately 300 gigabases of sequencing data and around 80 million unique TCR sequences. The genetic ancestry cluster associated with self-reported Caucasian donors included 80% to 90% of the 398 genotyped donors. The aim of the study was to test whether cataloging public T cell receptors could identify signatures of past pathogen exposure. The study profiled the T cell repertoires of hundreds of subjects by immunosequencing and related them to cytomegalovirus serostatus. Besides the first cohort of around 700 subjects, a separate validation cohort made up of 95 to 150 different subjects was used. To predict cytomegalovirus infection status, the study combined high-throughput TCR immunosequencing, statistical association of individual TCRs with disease status, and machine learning. To study patterns of TCR occurrence, a later analysis re-analyzed previously published TCR beta repertoires from 650 to 750 donors and added high-resolution HLA genotyping. Rather than using new phenotypic data, the later analysis identified candidate immune exposures from TCR beta sequences and from how often those sequences occurred across donors. An earlier analysis of several hundred of the donors applied high-throughput TCR beta sequencing to assess whether each TCR beta V gene segment acted as functional or pseudogenic. Donor age, sex, ethnicity and CMV serostatus were compiled together with the repertoire data. A later genetic analysis took genome-wide SNP genotypes for about three fifths of the 666 donors and used that subset as a discovery cohort. All discovery cohort repertoires had been generated on a single sequencing platform. Class I and class II HLA loci were covered by the typing at four-digit resolution. The number of typed donors differed by locus: roughly 629-640 for A, B, C, DRB1 and DQB1; approximately 520 for DQA1; some 590 for DPA1; and around 490 for DPB1. A few DR-DQ haplotypes were handled as single units for association and clustering because linkage in the cohort was strong. Across some 400 genotyped donors of the cohort, an average of about 200,000 unique TCR beta nucleotide sequences per donor were sequenced, and 15% to 20% of those sequences were non-productive.

Study-wide conclusions, independent of this receptor: Correlated functional status among segregating V segments might be attributable to linkage disequilibrium, but an unknown experimental factor could not be ruled out. In both the original and validation cohorts, the classifier was reported to diagnose cytomegalovirus status with high specificity and sensitivity. An association between a missense DCLRE1C variant and V-gene and J-gene trimming of TCR beta chains was found in a later genetic analysis and replicated in an independent cohort. According to a later analysis, most CMV-associated TCR beta chains appeared to be HLA-restricted, and the HLA associations seemed to be driven largely by CMV exposure. A later analysis associated 16,951 TCR beta sequences with specific HLA alleles at a false discovery rate of 0.05. Because HLA typing was missing for some donors at each locus, association tests included only the typed subset. Roughly uniform sequencing depth across donors was assumed in presence/absence analyses, although this assumption may not hold. A later genetic analysis reported fewer N-insertions in productive TCRs among donors in an Asian-associated ancestry cluster than the approximately 700-donor mean. CMV serostatus was the only immune exposure information available for the cohort. This cohort had only TCR beta chains sequenced, and the lack of alpha or paired-chain data limited which features could be detected. In a later analysis, HLA-associated TCR beta chains were found to be more clonally expanded and to have lower generation probabilities than equally common non-associated chains. According to a later analysis, TCR association rates differed among HLA loci, with DRB1 alleles showing the most associated TCRs and HLA-C alleles showing the fewest. When HLA alleles, especially DR and DQ, strongly co-occurred, TCR associations were difficult to assign to individual alleles. Because counts were too low, seventeen rarely observed V segments, including chromosome 9 orphons, were excluded from the earlier analysis of 587 of the donors. The sequencing pipeline was judged likely to have produced a cluster of highly shared sequence variants as a technical artifact. According to the authors, the approach could potentially be generalized to other disease states and immunological phenotypes. Most TCR sequences were observed very rarely across donors, whereas some public TCRs were present in many individuals. Several of the top co-occurrence clusters appeared to be linked to parvovirus B19, influenza, CMV and Epstein-Barr virus, according to a later analysis. In vitro tests confirmed that three of the cytomegalovirus-associated TCR beta chains recognize cytomegalovirus antigens. The study listed approximately 160 TCR beta chains as associated with cytomegalovirus. Some IMGT-functional V segments, including TRBV6-2 and TRBV6-3, could not be told apart with the 87-base-pair reads, so those segments were excluded. A further reported finding was that TCR beta sequences accurately predicted the HLA-A and HLA-B alleles for most subjects in the first cohort. An earlier analysis of around 600 of the donors showed that most TCR beta V segments appeared in productive rearrangements either about 90% or about 30% of the time, which broadly matched IMGT annotations.

Trimming costs V 1 base and J 7 bases, and their ends lie 6 bases apart. Spanning cysteine to phenylalanine, the CDR3 consists of 12 amino acids. Only the CDR3 portion is preserved as DNA: 36 bases, with reading frame beginning at the first base. As encoded in the germline V gene, CDR1 is SGHDT while CDR2 is YYEEEE. In total, roughly 710 healthy bone marrow donors made up the cohort. Cohort members were all nominally healthy when sampled, although unrecorded immune exposures were likely present. The donor tested CMV seropositive and was one of the 289 seropositive cohort members. A peripheral blood sample was collected from each donor, and TCR beta sequencing was performed on peripheral blood mononuclear cells. The Qiagen DNeasy Blood Extraction Kit was used to extract genomic DNA from the blood cell samples. Receptor libraries were prepared by the immunoSEQ multiplex PCR assay. For the multiplex PCR, a mixture combining 60 forward primers for TCR Vbeta segments and 13 reverse primers for TCR Jbeta segments was used. The CDR3 region of rearranged TCR beta genes was amplified from genomic DNA by a multiplex PCR assay. The amplified TCR beta libraries were sequenced on the Illumina HiSeq System as 87-base-pair reads. In the paper's pipeline: A later analysis tallied around 82 million unique TCR beta chains across the 666 repertoires, and some 10 million of those chains were shared by two or more donors. Raw reads were error-corrected and collapsed into unique sequences with a nearest-neighbor algorithm that merged closely related sequences to remove PCR and sequencing errors. To assign V, D and J gene segments, CDR3 sequences were aligned to IMGT reference sequences. For a sequence to be retained, at least a six-nucleotide match to both a V gene segment and a J gene segment was required. A rearrangement counted as productive if the CDR3 had no stop codons and remained in frame with V and J, and every other rearrangement counted as non-productive. Following IMGT convention, CDR3 was defined as the stretch from the second conserved V-encoded cysteine up to the conserved J-encoded phenylalanine. The earlier analysis of a few hundred of the donors excluded sequences that lacked an unambiguous match to a single V gene segment. An earlier analysis of 500 to 600 of the donors classified V segments as functional when productive rearrangements were above 56.7% and as segregating when the standard deviation between donors was above 5%. A statistical classification framework was built to diagnose cytomegalovirus status from the catalog of TCR beta chain sequences. A later analysis assigned V and J genes by comparing TCR nucleotide sequences with IMGT/GENE-DB human TR gene sequences. A later analysis assigned CDR3 sequences and most-parsimonious VDJ recombination scenarios with the TCRdist pipeline. In a later analysis, each TCR beta chain was defined by its CDR3 amino acid sequence together with its V-gene family, and reads lacking a unique V-gene family were excluded. In a later analysis, fewer than 650 highly shared, low-generation-probability nucleotide sequences were removed to address suspected cross-contamination and a sequencing artifact. For each public chain, a later analysis derived a clonal expansion index from normalized ranks of inferred template counts within each repertoire. In a later analysis, generation probabilities were computed using a VDJ recombination model fitted to out-of-frame rearrangements, and the results were checked against IGoR. Hypergeometric tests were used in a later analysis to score TCR-TCR, TCR-HLA and TCR-CMV co-occurrence, with a repertoire-size bias correction applied to the TCR pairs. In a later analysis, false discovery rates were estimated by permuting HLA or CMV assignments 20 times. In a later analysis, co-occurring TCRs were grouped using DBSCAN, and TCRdist sequence similarity was added for clustering within HLA-allele-positive subsets. Repertoires with fewer than 30,000 or more than 120,000 public chains, plus five repertoires with anomalous nucleotide sharing, were excluded from co-occurrence clustering. As stored in TCRdb, this immuneACCESS dataset retains in-frame rearrangements with V and J assigned. A fraction of the clones does not appear; measured against another copy, unresolved V genes explain less than half of the discrepancy, and the remainder lacks a known reason. V, J and clone size reflect that table, while D and trimming were determined from the DNA. In this sample the table shows roughly 140,000 clones, roughly 82% of which occur a single time. 6.5% to 7.5% of the sample is taken by the ten largest.

The V and J genes are TRBV5-6 and TRBJ2-1; no confident D gene assignment can be made. Specimen: PBMCs. The source of this sequence is a woman aged 50 to 60 in good health and CMV-seropositive. The CDR3 is CASSLQANEQFF. The sequenced DNA is TGTGCCAGCAGCTTGCAGGCGAATGAGCAGTTCTTC.